The source of this TCR beta chain is a study of T cells in Graves' hyperthyroidism and ophthalmopathy. Study-level results: Through a model of 13 V-J features, ophthalmopathy was separated from stable hyperthyroidism. The blood repertoire included most of the expanded thyroid clonotypes above 0.001.

A remark on this clonotype: The antigen remains undetermined.

Trimming removed 5 bases from V and 4 bases from J; junction bases left unmatched: 5. The germline CDR1 and CDR2 sequences are SEHNR and FQNEAQ (reference sequence). This CDR3 is 14 amino acids long. There were TCR beta CDR3 regions amplified from RNA transcripts. HTBI primers drove first-round RT-PCR of the TCR CDR3. TCRdb reprocessed the multiplex PCR reads with MiXCR, giving one entry per CDR3 protein. The sample carries a few hundred thousand distinct CDR3 sequences, around 21% recorded once. V gene TRBV7-9 combines with J gene TRBJ2-5; the match to TRBD1 covers 9 bases. The sequenced material came from blood. This TCR came from a man younger than 30 with Graves' hyperthyroidism. CDR3: CASSTRDRAETQYF. CDR3 nucleotide sequence: TGTGCCAGCAGCACCCGGGACAGGGCAGAGACCCAGTACTTC.